These T cell receptor beta chains were read from a single sample in a study of T cell responses to AZD1222 COVID-19 vaccine. Clones were sequenced by immunoSEQ multiplex PCR, and TCRdb holds only the in-frame ones, with some missing. The table shows 140,000 or so clones, with around nine tenths occurring only once. The source was peripheral blood, collected on day 0 of AZD1222 vaccination. These receptors all come from an adult in good health. Both conserved end residues are part of each CDR3. Each record gives: J gene, CDR3 length, clone size, V gene, D gene, CDR3 protein, CDR3 DNA. A D gene is named only where the DNA matches it firmly. Size tells how often a clone was seen (once, few, many) or the class of an expanded clone, and some rows leave it out.

>TRBJ2-1|13|.|TRBV12-3/TRBV12-4|TRBD2
CASSSGLLVEQFF
TGTGCCAGCAGTTCGGGACTACTCGTCGAGCAGTTCTTC
>TRBJ2-6|13|.|TRBV5-4|.
CAQRGSGANVLTF
TGTGCGCAACGGGGGTCTGGGGCCAACGTCCTGACTTTC
>TRBJ1-2|13|.|TRBV29-1|.
CSALGGSYYGYTF
TGCAGTGCCCTCGGGGGAAGCTACTATGGCTACACCTTC
>TRBJ2-4|15|.|TRBV11-2|TRBD2
CASSSTSGRENIQYF
TGTGCCAGCAGCTCAACTAGCGGGAGAGAAAACATTCAGTACTTC
>TRBJ1-5|13|.|TRBV2|.
CASNPVGNQPQHF
TGTGCCAGCAACCCGGTGGGCAATCAGCCCCAGCATTTT
>TRBJ2-1|15|.|TRBV19|TRBD2
CASSRGLASYNEQFF
TGTGCCAGTAGCCGCGGACTAGCGTCCTACAATGAGCAGTTCTTC
>TRBJ1-1|15|.|TRBV7-9|TRBD1
CASSLAGQGGTEAFF
TGTGCCAGCAGCTTAGCCGGACAGGGAGGCACTGAAGCTTTCTTT
>TRBJ2-7|18|.|TRBV4-2|TRBD2
CASSQGGISSGASYEQYF
TGTGCCAGCAGCCAAGGGGGTATATCCAGCGGGGCTTCCTACGAGCAGTACTTC
>TRBJ2-1|17|.|TRBV27|TRBD1
CASSSTDRADSYNEQFF
TGTGCCAGCAGTTCTACCGACAGGGCCGACTCCTACAATGAGCAGTTCTTC
>TRBJ1-6|16|.|TRBV4-1|.
CASSQAIGFLNSPLHF
TGCGCCAGCAGCCAAGCGATAGGGTTTCTTAATTCACCCCTCCACTTT
>TRBJ2-5|15|.|TRBV29-1|TRBD1
CSVGETGGGLETQYF
TGCAGCGTTGGAGAAACAGGGGGTGGTCTGGAGACCCAGTACTTC
>TRBJ1-5|16|.|TRBV5-4|TRBD1
CASSSGGRGSNQPQHF
TGTGCCAGCAGCTCTGGCGGCAGGGGGAGCAATCAGCCCCAGCATTTT
>TRBJ2-1|21|once|TRBV15|TRBD2
CATSRIYLSGWTFSSYNEQFF
TGTGCCACCAGCAGAATCTACCTTAGCGGGTGGACTTTTAGCTCCTACAATGAGCAGTTCTTC
>TRBJ2-5|14|.|TRBV9|.
CASSSPPNQETQYF
TGTGCCAGCAGCTCCCCCCCGAACCAAGAGACCCAGTACTTC
>TRBJ2-1|14|.|TRBV30|.
CAWSVGAGYNEQFF
TGTGCCTGGAGTGTAGGAGCAGGGTACAATGAGCAGTTCTTC
>TRBJ1-5|13|once|TRBV28|TRBD1
CAIRGGLGQPQHF
TGTGCCATTAGAGGGGGCCTTGGGCAGCCCCAGCATTTT
>TRBJ2-5|15|.|TRBV3-1/TRBV3-2|.
CASSPRGTLKETQYF
TGTGCCAGCAGCCCAAGAGGGACCCTGAAAGAGACCCAGTACTTC
>TRBJ1-1|14|.|TRBV11-2|.
CASSLSGGWREAFF
TGTGCCAGCAGCTTGTCAGGCGGATGGAGGGAAGCTTTCTTT
>TRBJ1-1|16|few|TRBV5-4|.
CASSPAGGALNTEAFF
TGTGCCAGCAGCCCGGCCGGGGGAGCCCTCAACACTGAAGCTTTCTTT
>TRBJ1-5|17|few|TRBV7-2|.
CASSSWGGSARNQPQHF
TGTGCCAGCAGCTCATGGGGGGGCAGCGCCCGCAATCAGCCCCAGCATTTT
>TRBJ1-6|15|.|TRBV5-1|TRBD1
CASRGQGSYNSPLHF
TGCGCCAGCAGGGGACAGGGCTCCTATAATTCACCCCTCCACTTT
>TRBJ1-2|11|.|TRBV30|.
CAWGRFYGYTF
TGTGCCTGGGGACGGTTCTATGGCTACACCTTC
>TRBJ1-6|14|.|TRBV14|.
CASSQEIHNSPLHF
TGTGCCAGCAGCCAAGAGATCCATAATTCACCCCTCCACTTT
>TRBJ2-7|12|.|TRBV11-2|.
CASSLGVYEQYF
TGTGCCAGCAGCTTAGGGGTATACGAGCAGTACTTC
>TRBJ2-6|16|.|TRBV6-1|.
CASSEIRGSGANVLTF
TGTGCCAGCAGTGAAATTCGAGGGTCTGGGGCCAACGTCCTGACTTTC
>TRBJ1-1|16|.|TRBV5-1|TRBD1
CASSLAEGGMNTEAFF
TGCGCCAGCAGCTTGGCCGAAGGGGGCATGAACACTGAAGCTTTCTTT
>TRBJ2-3|14|.|TRBV6-5|TRBD2
CASTTSGGADTQYF
TGTGCCAGTACTACTAGCGGGGGGGCAGATACGCAGTATTTT
>TRBJ1-5|16|once|TRBV24-1|.
CATSDFGRARNQPQHF
TGTGCCACCAGTGATTTTGGGAGGGCGCGGAATCAGCCCCAGCATTTT
>TRBJ2-5|14|.|TRBV6-9|TRBD2
CASSLAGGEETQYF
TGTGCCAGCAGTCTAGCGGGAGGAGAAGAGACCCAGTACTTC
>TRBJ1-1|14|.|TRBV7-9|TRBD1
CASSFGQGYTEAFF
TGTGCCAGCAGCTTCGGACAGGGGTACACTGAAGCTTTCTTT
>TRBJ2-7|15|.|TRBV21-1|.
CASVKRDRGAYEQYF
TGTGCCAGCGTTAAACGGGACAGGGGGGCCTACGAGCAGTACTTC
>TRBJ1-1|12|.|TRBV5-4|.
CASSFGTTEAFF
TGTGCCAGCAGCTTTGGTACGACTGAAGCTTTCTTT
>TRBJ1-1|16|.|TRBV30|.
CAWTTINRGLVTEAFF
TGTGCCTGGACTACAATTAATCGGGGGCTGGTCACTGAAGCTTTCTTT
>TRBJ2-2|16|.|TRBV30|TRBD2
CAWSVSSGRWTGELFF
TGTGCCTGGAGTGTTTCTAGCGGGAGGTGGACCGGGGAGCTGTTTTTT
>TRBJ1-1|12|.|TRBV30|.
CAWAGVNTEAFF
TGTGCCTGGGCAGGGGTGAACACTGAAGCTTTCTTT
>TRBJ2-7|15|.|TRBV6-4|TRBD1
CASSSGTGNSNEQYF
TGTGCCAGCAGCTCAGGGACAGGGAACTCGAACGAGCAGTACTTC
>TRBJ1-4|16|.|TRBV19|TRBD1
CASSTGSGTGHEKLFF
TGTGCCAGTAGTACAGGCTCCGGGACAGGGCATGAAAAACTGTTTTTT
>TRBJ1-2|13|.|TRBV6-1|.
CASSDRTNYGYTF
TGTGCCAGCAGTGACAGGACTAACTATGGCTACACCTTC
>TRBJ1-6|16|.|TRBV5-6|.
CASSLETRTHRSPLHF
TGTGCCAGCAGCTTGGAGACAAGGACCCACCGATCACCCCTCCACTTT
>TRBJ1-5|14|.|TRBV19|.
CASSWQGSNQPQHF
TGTGCCAGTAGTTGGCAGGGGAGCAATCAGCCCCAGCATTTT
>TRBJ1-3|15|.|TRBV5-1|.
CASSQPGSTGNTIYF
TGCGCCAGCAGTCAACCGGGCTCGACTGGAAACACCATATATTTT
>TRBJ1-3|13|few|TRBV28|TRBD1
CASIQGAGNTIYF
TGTGCCAGCATCCAGGGGGCTGGAAACACCATATATTTT
>TRBJ2-1|14|.|TRBV11-2|TRBD2
CASSPLRGGGEQFF
TGTGCCAGCAGCCCTCTGCGGGGGGGCGGTGAGCAGTTCTTC